The clone carrying this T cell receptor beta chain was observed a handful of times. The antigen remains unidentified. The entry originates in a study of CD8 T cells in ankylosing spondylitis. General study results and limits: Peripheral blood held disease-linked clones only at relatively low frequency, and these were CD8+. Reactive arthritis synovial fluid and blood previously showed some of these motif variants. There was a TCR beta motif, made of 7 or 8 highly homologous variants, that appeared characteristic of ankylosing spondylitis blood. Significantly higher representation of disease-linked clones was reported for matched ankylosing spondylitis synovial fluid.

MiXCR, applied by TCRdb to the 5' RACE reads, yields one record per CDR3 protein. The sample holds about 340,000 distinct CDR3 sequences, 14% to 15% seen once. The CDR3 runs 13 residues. Trimming stripped 3 bases from V and 2 bases from J, with 8 bases between. CDR1 is SQVTM and CDR2 is ANQGSEA in the germline V gene. The chain links TRBV29-1 to TRBJ2-1; a possible D gene is TRBD1 (5 bases). The sequencing input was blood, either unsorted or a sorted T cell fraction (not recorded which). This clonotype was obtained from a male donor with ankylosing spondylitis or in good health (not recorded which). CDR3 sequence reads: CSVEGRPYNEQFF. The CDR3 DNA reads as TGCAGCGTTGAGGGGCGGCCCTACAATGAGCAGTTCTTC.